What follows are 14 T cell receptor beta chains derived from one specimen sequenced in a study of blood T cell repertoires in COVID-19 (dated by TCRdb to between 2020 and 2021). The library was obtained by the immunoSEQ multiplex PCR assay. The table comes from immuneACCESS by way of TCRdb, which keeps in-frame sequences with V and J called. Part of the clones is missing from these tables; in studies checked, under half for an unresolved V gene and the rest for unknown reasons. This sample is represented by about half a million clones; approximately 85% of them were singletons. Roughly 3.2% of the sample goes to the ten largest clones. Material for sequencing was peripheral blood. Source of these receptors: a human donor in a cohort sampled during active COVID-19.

CDR3 protein: CASSSWTGKSDTQYF. The DNA of the CDR3 is TGTGCCAGCAGTTCCTGGACAGGGAAATCAGATACGCAGTATTTT. The chain employs TRBV27 and TRBJ2-3; 8 nucleotides agree with TRBD1. The CDR3 is 15 residues long. Germline CDR1 is MNHEY and CDR2 is SMNVEV (reference sequence). V shed 4 bases, J shed 4 bases, and the junction held 7 bases outside the gene matches.

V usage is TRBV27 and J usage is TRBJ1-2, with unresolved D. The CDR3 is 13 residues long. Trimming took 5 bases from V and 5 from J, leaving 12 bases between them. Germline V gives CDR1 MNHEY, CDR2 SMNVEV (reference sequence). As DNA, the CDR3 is TGTGCCAGCAGTACTGACGGACTTTATGGCTACACCTTC. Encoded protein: CASSTDGLYGYTF.

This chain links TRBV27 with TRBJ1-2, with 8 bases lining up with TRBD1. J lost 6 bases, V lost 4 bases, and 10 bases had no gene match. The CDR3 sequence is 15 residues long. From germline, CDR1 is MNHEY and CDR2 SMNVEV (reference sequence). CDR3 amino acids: CASSSRPGQVHGYTF. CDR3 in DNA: TGTGCCAGCAGTTCTCGCCCGGGACAGGTCCATGGCTACACCTTC.

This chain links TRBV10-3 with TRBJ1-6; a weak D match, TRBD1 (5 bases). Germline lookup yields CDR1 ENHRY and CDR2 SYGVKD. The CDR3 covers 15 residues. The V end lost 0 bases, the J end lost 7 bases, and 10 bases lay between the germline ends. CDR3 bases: TGTGCCATCAGTGAGTCTTTACAGGCCAATTCACCCCTCCACTTT. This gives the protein CAISESLQANSPLHF.

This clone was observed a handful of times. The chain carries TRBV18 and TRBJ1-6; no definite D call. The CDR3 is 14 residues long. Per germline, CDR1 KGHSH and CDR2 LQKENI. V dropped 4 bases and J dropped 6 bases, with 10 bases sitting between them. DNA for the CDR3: TGTGCCAGCTCACGCGGCGGCCTTAATTCACCCCTCCACTTT. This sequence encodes CASSRGGLNSPLHF. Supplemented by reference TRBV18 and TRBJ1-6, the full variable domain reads NAGVMQNPRHLVRRRGQEARLRCSPMKGHSHVYWYRQLPEEGLKFMVYLQKENIIDESGMPKERFSAEFPKEGPSILRIQQVVRGDSAAYFCASSRGGLNSPLHFGNGTRLTVT.

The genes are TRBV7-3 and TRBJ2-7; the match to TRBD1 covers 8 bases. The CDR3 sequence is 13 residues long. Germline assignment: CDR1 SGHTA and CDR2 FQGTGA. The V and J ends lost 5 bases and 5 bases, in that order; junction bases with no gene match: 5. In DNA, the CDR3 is TGTGCCAGCAGCCCCAGGGGGCGGAACGAGCAGTACTTC. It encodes CASSPRGRNEQYF.

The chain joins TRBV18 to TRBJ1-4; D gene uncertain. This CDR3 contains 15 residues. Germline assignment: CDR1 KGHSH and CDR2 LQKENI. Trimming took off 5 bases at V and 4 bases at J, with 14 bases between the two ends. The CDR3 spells CASSLSGMNNEKLFF. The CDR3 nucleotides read TGTGCCAGCTCATTGTCGGGTATGAATAATGAAAAACTGTTTTTT.

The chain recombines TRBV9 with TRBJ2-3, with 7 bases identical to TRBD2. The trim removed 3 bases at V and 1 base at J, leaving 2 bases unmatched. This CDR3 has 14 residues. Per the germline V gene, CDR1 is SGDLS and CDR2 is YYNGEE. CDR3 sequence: CASSAGRGTDTQYF. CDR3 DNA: TGTGCCAGCAGCGCAGGGAGGGGCACAGATACGCAGTATTTT.

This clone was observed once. CDR3: CASSTLAGGPRETQYF. The CDR3 region has the DNA TGCGCCAGCAGCACGTTAGCGGGAGGGCCGAGGGAGACCCAGTACTTC. The chain has TRBV5-1 and TRBJ2-5, with 11 bases identical to TRBD2. The CDR3 length is 16 residues. Trimming at V came to 4 bases and at J to 5 bases, leaving 10 bases not matched to a gene. Germline V gene sequence: CDR1 SGHRS, CDR2 YFSETQ.

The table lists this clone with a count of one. CDR3 nucleotides: TGTGCCAGCCGGACAGGGGAGGGCTATGGCTACACCTTC. Residues: CASRTGEGYGYTF. The rearrangement links TRBV19 to TRBJ1-2, with 9 bases aligning to TRBD1. Germline trimming cut 9 bases from V and 4 bases from J; bases unmatched to any gene: 6. This CDR3 has 13 amino acids. CDR1 is LNHDA, CDR2 SQIVND, per germline (reference sequence).

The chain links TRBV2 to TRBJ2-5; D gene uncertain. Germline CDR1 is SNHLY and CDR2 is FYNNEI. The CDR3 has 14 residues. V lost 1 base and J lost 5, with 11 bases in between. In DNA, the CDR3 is TGTGCCAGCAGTGAAGAGGCCAGGTCCGAGACCCAGTACTTC. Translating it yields CASSEEARSETQYF.

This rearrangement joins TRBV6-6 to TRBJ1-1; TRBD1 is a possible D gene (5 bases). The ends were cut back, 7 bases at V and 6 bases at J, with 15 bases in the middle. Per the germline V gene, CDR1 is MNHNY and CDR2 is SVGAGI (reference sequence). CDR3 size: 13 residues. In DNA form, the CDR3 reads TGTGCCAGCACCACGGGGGGATGGCCTGAAGCTTTCTTT. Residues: CASTTGGWPEAFF.

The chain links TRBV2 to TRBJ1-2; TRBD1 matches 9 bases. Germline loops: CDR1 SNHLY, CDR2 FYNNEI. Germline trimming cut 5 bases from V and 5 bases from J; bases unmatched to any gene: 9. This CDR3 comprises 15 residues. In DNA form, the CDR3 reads TGTGCCAGCAGTACGACCGGGACAGGGCTATATGGCTACACCTTC. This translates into CASSTTGTGLYGYTF.

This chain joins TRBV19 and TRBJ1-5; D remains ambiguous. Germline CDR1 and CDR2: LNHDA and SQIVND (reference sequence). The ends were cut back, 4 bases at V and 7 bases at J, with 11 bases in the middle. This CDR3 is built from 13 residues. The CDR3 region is CASSRQNRQPQHF. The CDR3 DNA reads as TGTGCCAGTAGTAGGCAGAACCGCCAGCCCCAGCATTTT.